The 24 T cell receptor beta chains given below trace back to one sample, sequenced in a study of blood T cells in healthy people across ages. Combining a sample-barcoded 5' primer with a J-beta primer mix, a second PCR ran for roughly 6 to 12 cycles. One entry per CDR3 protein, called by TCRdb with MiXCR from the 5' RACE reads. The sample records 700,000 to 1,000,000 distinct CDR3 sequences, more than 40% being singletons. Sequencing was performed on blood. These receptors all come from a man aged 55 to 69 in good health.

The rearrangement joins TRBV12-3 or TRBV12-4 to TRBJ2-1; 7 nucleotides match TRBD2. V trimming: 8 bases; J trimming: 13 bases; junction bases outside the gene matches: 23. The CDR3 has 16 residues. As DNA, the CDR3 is TGTGCCAGCGGGGAGTCTTGCGGGAGCTATAGAGAGACCCAGTTCTTC. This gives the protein CASGESCGSYRETQFF.

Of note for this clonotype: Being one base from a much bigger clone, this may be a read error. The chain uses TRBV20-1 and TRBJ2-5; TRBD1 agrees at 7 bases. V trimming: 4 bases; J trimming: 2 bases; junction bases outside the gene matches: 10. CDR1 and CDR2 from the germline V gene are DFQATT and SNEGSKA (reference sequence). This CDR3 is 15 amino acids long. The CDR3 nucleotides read TGCAGTGCTAAGTATGCCAGCAGGGGGCAAGAGACCCAGTACTTC. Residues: CSAKYASRGQETQYF.

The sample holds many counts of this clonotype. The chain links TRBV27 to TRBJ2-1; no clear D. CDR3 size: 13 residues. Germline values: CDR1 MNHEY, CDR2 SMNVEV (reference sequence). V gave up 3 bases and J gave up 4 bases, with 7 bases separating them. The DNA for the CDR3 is TGTGCCAGCAGTTTGGTGGTTTACAATGAGCAGTTCTTC. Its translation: CASSLVVYNEQFF.

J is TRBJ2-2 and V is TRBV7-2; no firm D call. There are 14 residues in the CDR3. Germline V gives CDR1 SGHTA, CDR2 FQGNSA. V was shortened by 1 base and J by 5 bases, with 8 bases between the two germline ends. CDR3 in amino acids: CASSLVAGTGELFF. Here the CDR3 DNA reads TGTGCCAGCAGCTTAGTAGCCGGGACCGGGGAGCTGTTTTTT.

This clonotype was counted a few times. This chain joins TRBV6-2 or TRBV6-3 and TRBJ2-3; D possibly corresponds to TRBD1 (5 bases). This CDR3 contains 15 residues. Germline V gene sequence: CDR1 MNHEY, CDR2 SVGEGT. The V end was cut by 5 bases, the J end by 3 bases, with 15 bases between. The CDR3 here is CASSLQGIGTDTQYF. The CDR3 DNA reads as TGTGCCAGCAGTCTCCAGGGTATCGGAACAGATACGCAGTATTTT.

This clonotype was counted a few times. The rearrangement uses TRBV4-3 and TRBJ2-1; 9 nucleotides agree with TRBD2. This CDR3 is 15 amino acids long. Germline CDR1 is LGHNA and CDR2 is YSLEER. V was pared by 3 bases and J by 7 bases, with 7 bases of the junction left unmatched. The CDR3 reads CASSQGGGAVNEQFF. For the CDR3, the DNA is TGCGCCAGCAGCCAGGGCGGGGGGGCAGTGAATGAGCAGTTCTTC.

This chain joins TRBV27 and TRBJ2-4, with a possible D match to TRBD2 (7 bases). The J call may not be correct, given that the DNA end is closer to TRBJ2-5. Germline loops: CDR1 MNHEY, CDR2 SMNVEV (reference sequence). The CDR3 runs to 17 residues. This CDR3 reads CASSLGARGGTLETQYF. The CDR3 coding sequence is TGTGCCAGCAGTTTAGGCGCCAGGGGAGGGACCCTGGAGACCCAGTACTTC.

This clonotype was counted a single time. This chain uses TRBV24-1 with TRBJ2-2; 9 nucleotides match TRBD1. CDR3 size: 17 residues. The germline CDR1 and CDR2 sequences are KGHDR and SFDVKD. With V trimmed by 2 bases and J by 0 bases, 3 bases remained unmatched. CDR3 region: CATSDSRTGANTGELFF. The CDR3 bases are TGTGCCACCAGTGATTCACGGACAGGGGCGAACACCGGGGAGCTGTTTTTT.

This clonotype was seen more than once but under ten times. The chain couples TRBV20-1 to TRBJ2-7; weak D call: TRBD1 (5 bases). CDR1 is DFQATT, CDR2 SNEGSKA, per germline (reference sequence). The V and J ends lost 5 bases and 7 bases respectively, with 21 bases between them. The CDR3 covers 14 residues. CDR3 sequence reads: CSAYRQSSYNEQYF. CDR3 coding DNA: TGCAGTGCTTACCGACAGAGTTCCTACAATGAGCAGTACTTC.

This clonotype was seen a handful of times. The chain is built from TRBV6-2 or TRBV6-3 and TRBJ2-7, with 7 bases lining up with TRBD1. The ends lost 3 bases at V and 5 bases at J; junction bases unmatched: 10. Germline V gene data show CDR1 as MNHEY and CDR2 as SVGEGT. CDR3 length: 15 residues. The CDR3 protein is CASSYGQVALNEQYF. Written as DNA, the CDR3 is TGTGCCAGCAGTTATGGACAGGTCGCACTCAACGAGCAGTACTTC.

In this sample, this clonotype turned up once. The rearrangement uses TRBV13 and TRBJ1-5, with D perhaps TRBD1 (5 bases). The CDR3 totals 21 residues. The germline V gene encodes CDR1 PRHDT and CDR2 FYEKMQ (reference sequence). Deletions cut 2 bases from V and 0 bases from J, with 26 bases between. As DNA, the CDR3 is TGTGCCAGCAGCTTATCCTTGAGGTCGGGGGGGATCTACCATAGCAATCAGCCCCAGCATTTT. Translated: CASSLSLRSGGIYHSNQPQHF.

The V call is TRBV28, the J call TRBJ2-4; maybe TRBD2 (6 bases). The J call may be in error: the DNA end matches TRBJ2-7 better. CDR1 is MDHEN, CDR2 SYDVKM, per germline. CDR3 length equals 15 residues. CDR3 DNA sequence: TGTGCCAGCAGTTCCGGTGGCGGGAATGAATACGAGCAGTACTTC. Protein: CASSSGGGNEYEQYF.

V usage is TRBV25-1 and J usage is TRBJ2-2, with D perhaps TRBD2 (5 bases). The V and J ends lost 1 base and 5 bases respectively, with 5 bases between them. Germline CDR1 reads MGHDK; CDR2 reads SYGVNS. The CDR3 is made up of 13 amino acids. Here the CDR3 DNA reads TGTGCCAGCAGTGAATCGGGAACCGGGGAGCTGTTTTTT. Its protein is CASSESGTGELFF.

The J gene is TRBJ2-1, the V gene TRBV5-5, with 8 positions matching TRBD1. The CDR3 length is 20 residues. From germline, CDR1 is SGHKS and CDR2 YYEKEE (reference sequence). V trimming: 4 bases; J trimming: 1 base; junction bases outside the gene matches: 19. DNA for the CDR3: TGTGCCAGCAGCCGGGACACGGGACAGGTAGTTATCCTTTCCTACAATGAGCAGTTCTTC. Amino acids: CASSRDTGQVVILSYNEQFF.

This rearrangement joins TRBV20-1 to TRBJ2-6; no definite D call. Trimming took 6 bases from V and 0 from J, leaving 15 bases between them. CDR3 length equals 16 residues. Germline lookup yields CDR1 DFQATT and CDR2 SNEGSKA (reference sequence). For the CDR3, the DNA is TGCAGTGCCCCCGTGGCAGGTAACTCTGGGGCCAACGTCCTGACTTTC. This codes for CSAPVAGNSGANVLTF.

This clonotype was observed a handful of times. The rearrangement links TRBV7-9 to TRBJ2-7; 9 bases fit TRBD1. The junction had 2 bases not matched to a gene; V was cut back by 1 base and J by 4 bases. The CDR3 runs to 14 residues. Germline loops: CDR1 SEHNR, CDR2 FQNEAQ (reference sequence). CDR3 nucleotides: TGTGCCAGCAGCTTAGTGGACAGGGGTTACGAGCAGTACTTC. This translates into CASSLVDRGYEQYF.

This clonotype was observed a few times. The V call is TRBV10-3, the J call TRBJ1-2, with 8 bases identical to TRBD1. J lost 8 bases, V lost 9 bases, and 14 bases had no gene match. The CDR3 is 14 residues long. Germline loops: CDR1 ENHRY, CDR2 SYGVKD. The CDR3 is CAIRPDRENLGYTF. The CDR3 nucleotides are TGTGCCATACGCCCGGACAGGGAGAACTTAGGCTACACCTTC.

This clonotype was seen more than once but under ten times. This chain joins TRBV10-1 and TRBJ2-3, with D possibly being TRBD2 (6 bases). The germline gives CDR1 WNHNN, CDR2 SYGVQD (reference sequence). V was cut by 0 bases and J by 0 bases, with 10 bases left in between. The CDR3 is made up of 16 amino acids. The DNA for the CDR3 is TGCGCCAGCAGTGAGTCGAGTAGCGGAAGCACAGATACGCAGTATTTT. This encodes CASSESSSGSTDTQYF.

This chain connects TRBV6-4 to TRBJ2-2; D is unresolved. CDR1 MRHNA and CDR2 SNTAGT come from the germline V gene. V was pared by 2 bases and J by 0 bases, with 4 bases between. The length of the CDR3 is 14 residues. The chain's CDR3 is CASSDNANTGELFF. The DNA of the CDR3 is TGTGCCAGCAGTGACAACGCGAACACCGGGGAGCTGTTTTTT.

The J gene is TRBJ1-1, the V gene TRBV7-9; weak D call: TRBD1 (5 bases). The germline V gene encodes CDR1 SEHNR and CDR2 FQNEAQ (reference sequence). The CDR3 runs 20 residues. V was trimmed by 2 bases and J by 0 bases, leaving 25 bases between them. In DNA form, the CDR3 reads TGTGCCAGCAGCTTACGACCCCACCGGGCAGGGATATCCATGAACACTGAAGCTTTCTTT. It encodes CASSLRPHRAGISMNTEAFF.

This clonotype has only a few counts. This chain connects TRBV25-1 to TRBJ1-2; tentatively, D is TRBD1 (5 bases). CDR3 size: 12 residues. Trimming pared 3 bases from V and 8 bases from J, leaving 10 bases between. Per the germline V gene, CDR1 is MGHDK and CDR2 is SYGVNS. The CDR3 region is CASSEEWGGYTF. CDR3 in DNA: TGTGCCAGCAGTGAGGAGTGGGGCGGCTACACCTTC.

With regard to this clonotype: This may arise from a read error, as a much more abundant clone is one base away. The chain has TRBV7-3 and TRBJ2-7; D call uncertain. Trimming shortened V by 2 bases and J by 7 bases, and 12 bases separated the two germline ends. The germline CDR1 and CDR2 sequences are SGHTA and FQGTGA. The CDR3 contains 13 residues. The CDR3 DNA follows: TGTGCCAGCAGCTTAGACGATTACAATGAGCAGTACTTC. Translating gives CASSLDDYNEQYF.

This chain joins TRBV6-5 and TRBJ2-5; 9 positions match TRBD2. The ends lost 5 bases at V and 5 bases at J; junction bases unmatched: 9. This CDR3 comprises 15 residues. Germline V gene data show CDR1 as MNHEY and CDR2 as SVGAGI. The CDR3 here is CASSPSGTSTETQYF. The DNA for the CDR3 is TGTGCCAGCAGTCCCTCCGGGACTAGCACGGAGACCCAGTACTTC.

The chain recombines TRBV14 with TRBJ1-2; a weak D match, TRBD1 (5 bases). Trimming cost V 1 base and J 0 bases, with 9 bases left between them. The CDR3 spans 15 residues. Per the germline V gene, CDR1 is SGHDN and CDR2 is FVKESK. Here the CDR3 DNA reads TGTGCCAGCAGCCAAGTCGCGGGGGCTAACTATGGCTACACCTTC. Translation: CASSQVAGANYGYTF.